The clone carrying this T cell receptor beta chain occurred once. The CDR3 sequence is 16 residues long. The germline CDR1 and CDR2 sequences are MNHEY and SVGAGI. The ends lost 4 bases at V and 7 bases at J; junction bases unmatched: 12. The Seattle site enrolled patients during active infection and followed them longitudinally. In the authors' methods: Amplified reference gene primers provided the basis for estimating nucleated cell counts. Clones were read by immunoSEQ multiplex PCR, and TCRdb kept only the in-frame ones, dropping some. Clonal size and the V and J genes are those of that table, whereas D and trimming came from the DNA. The sample has 200,000 to 250,000 clones; 80% to 95% are singletons. The sample originates from a study of blood T cell repertoires in COVID-19. As for the study in general: The United States, Italy and Spain were the sources of the acute and convalescent COVID-19 samples. Sources were T cells, B-cell-depleted T cells, or PBMCs; the material itself was cDNA or gDNA.

The chain recombines TRBV6-5 with TRBJ1-3; 8 bases fit TRBD1. The sequenced sample was peripheral blood. The TCR comes from a man under 40 with COVID-19, enrolled during active disease. The CDR3 DNA is TGTGCCAGCAGTTGGGCAGGGGGCAATTTGCGGAACACCATATATTTT. This translates into CASSWAGGNLRNTIYF.